Here is one T cell receptor (beta chain) with its context. These data belong to a study of CD8 T cells in Susac syndrome. Random hexamers were used to reverse transcribe an amount of roughly 0.45 to 1 ug RNA. TCRdb re-called the immunoSEQ multiplex PCR reads with MiXCR, one entry per CDR3 protein. The data contain about 150,000 distinct CDR3 sequences, about 94% of them singletons. V lost 5 bases and J lost 9; bases outside the gene matches: 5. This CDR3 is 15 amino acids long. Germline CDR1 and CDR2: SGHAT and FQDESV (reference sequence). Specimen: CD8+ T cells from PBMCs. The chain combines TRBV11-1 with TRBJ2-1; 15 bases are shared with TRBD2. The source is a human donor with multiple sclerosis. CDR3 DNA: TGTGCCAGCAGCCTGGGGACTAGCGGGGGGCTTGAGCAGTTCTTC. Translating it yields CASSLGTSGGLEQFF.